The TCR beta chain described here comes from a study of read filtering for tumor transcriptome and immune sequencing (dated by TCRdb to about 2020). Broadly, across the study: The cohort had 17 male and approximately 14 female patients with a mean age of around 69 years, ranging from 47 to 80. Under revised international staging, fewer than ten patients fell into R-ISS I, more than 15 into R-ISS II and over 5 into R-ISS III. Whole-transcriptome libraries were prepared with the TruSeq RNA Access Library Prep Kit after DNase treatment. Per sample, about 4.05 to 11 million TCR-region mapped reads were obtained with IR-seq, compared with only about 80 to 1,400 with RNA-seq. Using the same bone marrow samples, the study compared TCR repertoires obtained by targeted immune repertoire sequencing with those obtained by bulk whole-transcriptome sequencing. As a main aim, a read-filtering strategy for immune repertoire data was addressed, with the specific question being whether clonotypes supported by a single read should be removed.

In the germline V gene, CDR1 corresponds to KGHSH and CDR2 to LQKENI. Trimming at the junction amounts to 0 bases on V and 0 bases on J, and the germline ends lie 6 bases apart. Reading from cysteine to phenylalanine, the CDR3 counts 15 amino acids. The read is trimmed to its CDR3 DNA, 45 bases read in frame from base 1. General conclusions and limits of the study: In IR-seq, roughly four fifths of clonotypes but roughly 4% of total reads were represented by single-read clonotypes, whereas in RNA-seq, 60% to 75% of clonotypes and around 45% of reads were represented by single-read clonotypes. Rather than purified T cells, the sorted CD138-negative fraction was a mixed bone marrow immune population. The correlation between IR-seq and RNA-seq shared clonotype proportions was increased by removal of single-read clonotypes. Clonotypes were captured by IR-seq at much higher depth and more reliably than by RNA-seq, and smaller IR-seq throughput was sufficient for identification of most shared clonotypes.

Every patient had bone marrow sampled at the time of active disease. Bone marrow mononuclear cells were isolated by Ficoll-Hypaque density gradient centrifugation. CD138-negative cells were obtained by negative selection after labeling with CD138 magnetic microbeads on a MACS separator, removing myeloma plasma cells. The purity of the isolated cells was checked by flow cytometry with CD138 antibodies on an Attune NxT. Total RNA was extracted using TRIzol reagent and was quantified on a NanoDrop spectrophotometer. Paired RNA-seq and IR-seq were performed on each patient's CD138-negative bone marrow sample. This clonotype is labeled medium-sized (0.01 to 0.1%). The target of this receptor is not known. Base-call qualities are not available, and no considerably larger clone is one nucleotide away. The Immunoverse kit was used to build TCR libraries from about 400 ng RNA, with molecular barcoded adaptors covering alpha/delta and beta/gamma chains. TCR library preparation used the same RNA that was used for transcriptome sequencing. An Illumina HiSeq 4000 with 2 x 150 cycles was used to sequence the TCR libraries. In the original analysis: Using MiXCR, which included quality filtering and error correction, TCR reads were aligned to human V, D, J and C references and then assembled into CDR3 clonotypes. Clonotype counts and gene usage diversity were analyzed with the tcR package in R. For inspection of raw mapping reads, RNA-seq reads were mapped by STAR aligner version 2.5.3a onto GRCh37 of the human genome. To test how sequencing depth affected the clonotypes detected, IR-seq fastq files were randomly downsampled with Seqtk 1.3. TCRdb redid the processing of the public reads, applying fastp at Q25 and MiXCR, and retained in-frame beta chains. CDR3 protein sequences are deduplicated, and each keeps its most common genes and DNA. Clone size and V and J calls follow TCRdb, not the original study. The sample table shows 8,900 or so distinct CDR3 sequences, and 15% to 20% are seen once. The ten top clones hold less than 30% of the sample.

The source of this sequence is a donor aged 40 or older with multiple myeloma. The sample consisted of a population of CD138-negative cells sorted from bone marrow. This sample's cell subset or site label indicates: bone marrow mononuclear cells depleted of CD138+ plasma/myeloma cells by negative magnetic selection. The chain employs TRBV18 and TRBJ2-1, with the D gene too uncertain to name. Read as DNA, the sequence is TGTGCCAGCTCACCACCCGACCGCTCCTACAATGAGCAGTTCTTC. This is translated as CASSPPDRSYNEQFF.